Following are 8 T cell receptor beta chains from one sample sequenced in a study of cytomegalovirus exposure and HLA in healthy donors. PCR employed 60 Vbeta and 13 Jbeta primers. Here immunoSEQ multiplex PCR was the method, and the copy in TCRdb shows in-frame clones only, minus some. This table holds about 170,000 clones, about 85% found once. What was sequenced was PBMCs. The receptors shown here come from a boy aged 2 to 10 in good health and CMV-seronegative.

This clone was picked up a small number of times. The V and J genes are TRBV9 and TRBJ2-6; 8 bases map to TRBD1. This CDR3 contains 17 residues. J gave up 2 bases and V 1 base, and 5 bases lay outside the gene matches. Germline CDR1 is SGDLS and CDR2 is YYNGEE. CDR3 nucleotide sequence: TGTGCCAGCAGCGTATATCCAGGGGGCGCTGGGGCCAACGTCCTGACTTTC. The encoded protein is CASSVYPGGAGANVLTF.

The chain links TRBV30 to TRBJ1-5; D call uncertain. Germline values: CDR1 GTSNPN, CDR2 SVGIG (reference sequence). The length of the CDR3 is 16 residues. V was clipped by 5 bases and J by 0 bases, with 17 bases between them. CDR3 amino acids: CAWGIGSAFSNQPQHF. In DNA form, the CDR3 reads TGTGCCTGGGGGATCGGGAGTGCCTTTAGCAATCAGCCCCAGCATTTT.

The chain links TRBV9 to TRBJ2-3, with 8 bases fitting TRBD2. Per the germline V gene, CDR1 is SGDLS and CDR2 is YYNGEE. The CDR3 covers 15 residues. V lost 2 bases to trimming and J lost 1 base; unmatched junction nucleotides: 3. The CDR3 sequence is CASSVGGLGTDTQYF. In nucleotides, the CDR3 is TGTGCCAGCAGCGTTGGGGGACTAGGCACAGATACGCAGTATTTT.

V and J are TRBV10-3 and TRBJ1-2, with D hard to call. The V and J ends lost 2 bases and 5 bases respectively, with 21 bases between them. The CDR3 covers 17 residues. Germline assignment: CDR1 ENHRY and CDR2 SYGVKD. Here the CDR3 DNA reads TGTGCCATCAGTGAGCCCCCAGGCCGCGGGCCCTCATATGGCTACACCTTC. As protein: CAISEPPGRGPSYGYTF.

This chain joins TRBV28 and TRBJ2-7; D call uncertain. The CDR3 loop spans 15 amino acids. Germline lookup yields CDR1 MDHEN and CDR2 SYDVKM. V lost 5 bases and J lost 0, with 14 bases in between. CDR3 region: CASSKAAWGSYEQYV. The CDR3 DNA is TGTGCCAGCAGTAAGGCCGCCTGGGGCTCCTACGAGCAGTACGTC.

The chain combines TRBV10-3 with TRBJ2-5; TRBD2 agrees at 11 bases. The J call is uncertain, as TRBJ2-7 better fits the DNA end. Germline V CDR1 and CDR2: ENHRY, SYGVKD. The CDR3 is made up of 17 amino acids. CDR3 in DNA: TGTGCCATCAGTGGAGCTAGCGGGAGGACGAGCTCCTACGAGCAGTACTTC. It codes for CAISGASGRTSSYEQYF.

The J gene is TRBJ2-4, the V gene TRBV19, with D possibly matching TRBD1 (5 bases). The germline V and J ends were trimmed by 5 bases and 0 bases, with 8 bases remaining between them. Germline V lookup: CDR1 LNHDA, CDR2 SQIVND (reference sequence). The CDR3 covers 14 residues. CDR3 DNA: TGTGCCAGTAGTGCAGGGCTAGCCAAAAACATTCAGTACTTC. Translated, it gives CASSAGLAKNIQYF.

The genes are TRBV11-2 and TRBJ1-2; no firm D call. V was cut by 5 bases and J by 5 bases, with 15 bases left in between. The CDR3 length is 14 residues. Germline V CDR1 and CDR2: SGHAT, FQNNGV. DNA of the CDR3: TGTGCCAGCAGCCCCAGGATAACAGAGTATGGCTACACCTTC. Its protein is CASSPRITEYGYTF.